The 31 T cell receptor beta chains below all came from one sample that was sequenced in a study of cytomegalovirus exposure and HLA in healthy donors. The PCR made use of 60 Vbeta and 13 Jbeta primers. Method: immunoSEQ multiplex PCR; TCRdb's copy keeps in-frame clones and lacks some. The repertoire holds approximately 150,000 clones, with roughly 80% as singletons. The specimen sequenced was PBMCs. The source of these receptors is a human donor in good health.

The chain links TRBV15 to TRBJ1-2; unclear D gene. Deletions cut 1 base from V and 8 bases from J, with 17 bases between. This CDR3 is built from 15 residues. Looked up from germline, CDR1 is LNHNV and CDR2 is YYDKDF (reference sequence). The CDR3 loop is CATSRGEGDHGGYTF. In nucleotides, the CDR3 is TGTGCCACCAGCAGAGGGGAGGGAGATCACGGCGGCTACACCTTC.

The CDR3 loop reads CASSAGGVTDTQYF. The CDR3 DNA reads TGTGCCAGTAGTGCTGGCGGGGTCACAGATACGCAGTATTTT. The chain recombines TRBV19 with TRBJ2-3, with TRBD2 as a possible D gene (6 bases). Germline CDR1 LNHDA, CDR2 SQIVND (reference sequence). The CDR3 totals 14 residues. Trimming cost V 5 bases and J 2 bases, with 11 bases left between them. Looking up the rest from reference TRBV19 and TRBJ2-3 gives the full variable domain: DGGITQSPKYLFRKEGQNVTLSCEQNLNHDAMYWYRQDPGQGLRLIYYSQIVNDFQKGDIAEGYSVSREKKESFPLTVTSAQKNPTAFYLCASSAGGVTDTQYFGPGTRLTVL.

The chain employs TRBV6-6 and TRBJ2-2; possibly TRBD2 for D (6 bases). Germline CDR1 is MNHNY and CDR2 is SVGAGI (reference sequence). Trimming left V 4 bases short and J 7 bases short, with 13 bases between. The CDR3 has 14 residues. CDR3 region: CASSLWGEVGELFF. CDR3 coding DNA: TGTGCCAGCAGTTTATGGGGGGAGGTCGGGGAGCTGTTTTTT.

The chain uses TRBV27 and TRBJ2-7; TRBD1 agrees at 9 bases. The CDR3 contains 14 residues. Germline loops: CDR1 MNHEY, CDR2 SMNVEV (reference sequence). J was trimmed by 2 bases and V by 6 bases; bases with no gene match: 5. In nucleotides, the CDR3 is TGTGCCAGCAGCGGGACAGGGTATCCCTACGAGCAGTACTTC. This sequence encodes CASSGTGYPYEQYF.

The V call is TRBV6-6, the J call TRBJ2-5; TRBD1 is a possible D gene (6 bases). The CDR3 contains 14 residues. The germline gives CDR1 MNHNY, CDR2 SVGAGI (reference sequence). V was shortened by 2 bases and J by 4 bases, with 11 bases between the two germline ends. The CDR3 sequence: CASSYARGGETQYF. The CDR3 bases are TGTGCCAGCAGTTACGCCAGGGGTGGAGAGACCCAGTACTTC.

The V gene is TRBV5-1, the J gene TRBJ1-1; D possibly corresponds to TRBD1 (5 bases). The V end was cut by 0 bases, the J end by 1 base, with 10 bases between. The length of the CDR3 is 15 residues. Germline-derived CDR1 and CDR2 are SGHRS and YFSETQ. The CDR3 protein is CASSLETVGNTEAFF. The DNA of the CDR3 is TGCGCCAGCAGCTTGGAGACAGTAGGGAACACTGAAGCTTTCTTT.

The chain joins TRBV6-1 to TRBJ1-6, with 7 bases aligning to TRBD1. The CDR3 extends over 16 amino acids. Germline CDR1 and CDR2: MNHNS and SASEGT. V gave up 2 bases and J gave up 3 bases; unmatched junction bases: 4. The CDR3 loop is CASSELDRNYNSPLHF. The CDR3 DNA reads as TGTGCCAGCAGTGAATTGGACAGGAACTATAATTCACCCCTCCACTTT.

This clone was recorded a few times. DNA for the CDR3: TGTGCCAGCAGTTTTTCCGGGAGGGCGGGTTCACCCCTCCACTTT. The encoded protein is CASSFSGRAGSPLHF. The rearrangement links TRBV28 to TRBJ1-6; no clear D. Germline V gives CDR1 MDHEN, CDR2 SYDVKM. The ends were cut back, 3 bases at V and 9 bases at J, with 15 bases in the middle. The CDR3 has 15 amino acids.

The V gene is TRBV15, the J gene TRBJ2-3; D not resolved. CDR1 and CDR2 (germline): LNHNV, YYDKDF (reference sequence). The CDR3 is made up of 14 amino acids. V lost 1 base and J 0 bases, leaving 5 bases between the germline ends. This chain's CDR3 is CATSRGLSTDTQYF. CDR3 nucleotides: TGTGCCACCAGCAGAGGACTTAGCACAGATACGCAGTATTTT. Combining the CDR3 with reference TRBV15 and TRBJ2-3 gives the whole variable domain DAMVIQNPRYQVTQFGKPVTLSCSQTLNHNVMYWYQQKSSQAPKLLFHYYDKDFNNEADTPDNFQSRRPNTSFCFLDIRSPGLGDTAMYLCATSRGLSTDTQYFGPGTRLTVL.

In its sample, this clone was seen once. V is TRBV19 and J is TRBJ1-1, with D tentatively TRBD1 (6 bases). Germline V CDR1 and CDR2: LNHDA, SQIVND (reference sequence). V dropped 1 base and J dropped 2 bases, with 17 bases sitting between them. The CDR3 has 17 residues. CDR3 nucleotide sequence: TGTGCCAGTAGTATAGTAGGGGGTGTTCTGAGTAACACTGAAGCTTTCTTT. The encoded protein is CASSIVGGVLSNTEAFF.

V gene TRBV25-1 combines with J gene TRBJ2-7, with TRBD1 matching over 8 bases. J gave up 6 bases and V 2 bases, and 6 bases lay outside the gene matches. This CDR3 is built from 14 residues. Germline loops: CDR1 MGHDK, CDR2 SYGVNS. DNA of the CDR3: TGTGCCAGCAGTGAAGCCGGGACAGGTAGCGAGCAGTACTTC. Encoded protein: CASSEAGTGSEQYF.

CDR3 in DNA: TGTGCCATCAGTTACGGTCCTCGAGATACGCAGTATTTT. Its protein product is CAISYGPRDTQYF. This chain links TRBV10-3 with TRBJ2-3; unclear D gene. There are 13 residues in the CDR3. Trimming left V 5 bases short and J 5 bases short, with 11 bases between. Germline lookup yields CDR1 ENHRY and CDR2 SYGVKD.

J is TRBJ2-7 and V is TRBV7-6; a possible D gene is TRBD2 (5 bases). The CDR3 covers 13 residues. Germline lookup yields CDR1 SGHVS and CDR2 FNYEAQ. The ends were cut back, 1 base at V and 5 bases at J, with 9 bases in the middle. CDR3 nucleotides: TGTGCCAGCAGCTTAGGTTCGAGGGACGAGCAGTACTTC. This sequence encodes CASSLGSRDEQYF.

The chain employs TRBV18 and TRBJ1-5; tentative D call: TRBD1 (5 bases). The length of the CDR3 is 14 residues. Deletions cut 4 bases from V and 7 bases from J, with 14 bases between. The germline gives CDR1 KGHSH, CDR2 LQKENI. CDR3: CASSQGVNGQPQHF. The CDR3 bases are TGTGCCAGCTCACAAGGGGTGAACGGACAGCCCCAGCATTTT.

V gene TRBV6-4 combines with J gene TRBJ1-2, with TRBD1 matching 9 bases. The germline gives CDR1 MRHNA, CDR2 SNTAGT. J was trimmed by 7 bases and V by 2 bases; bases with no gene match: 5. The CDR3 has 14 amino acids. CDR3 coding DNA: TGTGCCAGCAGTGACCCGGGACAGGGAGGTGGCTACACCTTC. This translates into CASSDPGQGGGYTF.

This clone turned up a few times. The chain carries TRBV5-4 and TRBJ2-4; 7 bases match TRBD1. Germline-derived CDR1 and CDR2 are SGHNT and YYREEE (reference sequence). Losses at the gene ends were 4 bases for V and 3 bases for J; bases not matched to a gene: 4. This CDR3 region has 14 residues. Here the CDR3 DNA reads TGTGCCAGCAGCAGGGGGCAACTCAAAAACATTCAGTACTTC. This codes for CASSRGQLKNIQYF.

A single count supports this clone. The chain is built from TRBV7-9 and TRBJ1-2; the match to TRBD1 covers 8 bases. Germline V CDR1 and CDR2: SEHNR, FQNEAQ (reference sequence). The CDR3 spans 13 residues. J gave up 8 bases and V 3 bases, and 5 bases lay outside the gene matches. The DNA of the CDR3 is TGTGCCAGCAGCTTCGGACAGGGAGGGGGCTACACCTTC. It translates to CASSFGQGGGYTF.

The V call is TRBV6-6, the J call TRBJ1-2; possibly TRBD1 for D (6 bases). This CDR3 comprises 15 residues. Germline V CDR1 and CDR2: MNHNY, SVGAGI (reference sequence). V was pared by 7 bases and J by 4 bases, with 19 bases between. CDR3 loop: CASTSLRTAVYGYTF. CDR3 in DNA: TGTGCCAGCACGTCACTCAGGACAGCCGTCTATGGCTACACCTTC.

The chain carries TRBV11-2 and TRBJ2-5; 8 bases are shared with TRBD1. The length of the CDR3 is 17 residues. V trimming: 4 bases; J trimming: 5 bases; junction bases outside the gene matches: 15. Germline values: CDR1 SGHAT, CDR2 FQNNGV. The CDR3 sequence is CASSSRQGSLGGETQYF. CDR3 sequence (DNA): TGTGCCAGCAGCTCCCGACAGGGGTCATTAGGTGGGGAGACCCAGTACTTC.

The chain joins TRBV10-3 to TRBJ1-1; 7 bases fit TRBD1. This CDR3 region has 15 residues. The germline V gene has CDR1 ENHRY and CDR2 SYGVKD. Germline trimming cut 5 bases from V and 4 bases from J; bases unmatched to any gene: 10. For the CDR3, the DNA is TGTGCCATCAGTTGGGATGCAGGGGGTGGCACTGAAGCTTTCTTT. As protein: CAISWDAGGGTEAFF.

The chain recombines TRBV19 with TRBJ1-6, with D perhaps matching TRBD1 (5 bases). This CDR3 comprises 13 residues. V lost 5 bases and J lost 8, with 10 bases in between. Germline V gives CDR1 LNHDA, CDR2 SQIVND (reference sequence). Here the CDR3 reads CASSPDMDSPLHF. For the CDR3, the DNA is TGTGCCAGTAGTCCGGACATGGATTCACCCCTCCACTTT.

The chain is built from TRBV2 and TRBJ1-2; no clear D. This CDR3 comprises 13 residues. The V gene lost 8 bases and the J gene lost 8 bases, with 18 bases spanning the gap. The germline CDR1 and CDR2 sequences are SNHLY and FYNNEI. For the CDR3, the DNA is TGTGCCAGCGGAAACCCGGGAACGGGGGGCTACACCTTC. Translating it yields CASGNPGTGGYTF.

As DNA, the CDR3 is TGTGCCAGTGCATCCTATAGCAATCAGCCCCAGCATTTT. It yields the protein CASASYSNQPQHF. V gene TRBV19 combines with J gene TRBJ1-5; D unresolved. Trimming pared 8 bases from V and 0 bases from J, leaving 8 bases between. CDR1 and CDR2 (germline): LNHDA, SQIVND (reference sequence). The CDR3 totals 13 residues. Complete variable domain (other parts from reference TRBV19 and TRBJ1-5): DGGITQSPKYLFRKEGQNVTLSCEQNLNHDAMYWYRQDPGQGLRLIYYSQIVNDFQKGDIAEGYSVSREKKESFPLTVTSAQKNPTAFYLCASASYSNQPQHFGDGTRLSIL.

Only one count was recorded for this clone. The chain employs TRBV4-1 and TRBJ1-2; no firm D call. The V gene lost 3 bases and the J gene lost 2 bases, with 13 bases spanning the gap. This CDR3 spans 15 amino acids. From germline, CDR1 is MGHRA and CDR2 YSYEKL. The DNA for the CDR3 is TGCGCCAGCAGCCAGCCCGACACGTCAAACTATGGCTACACCTTC. Residues: CASSQPDTSNYGYTF.

V and J are TRBV6-5 and TRBJ2-7; TRBD2 might be the D (6 bases). V dropped 0 bases and J dropped 9 bases, with 6 bases sitting between them. Per germline, CDR1 MNHEY and CDR2 SVGAGI. The CDR3 length is 11 residues. The CDR3 protein is CASSYSGGQYF. The CDR3 nucleotides read TGTGCCAGCAGTTACTCGGGGGGGCAGTACTTC.

This chain joins TRBV7-2 and TRBJ2-2; 7 bases are shared with TRBD2. Germline loops: CDR1 SGHTA, CDR2 FQGNSA. J gave up 4 bases and V 3 bases, and 11 bases lay outside the gene matches. The CDR3 loop spans 17 amino acids. The DNA of the CDR3 is TGTGCCAGCAGCTTGGGGGAGGGCGCTTTGATCACCGGGGAGCTGTTTTTT. Its protein product is CASSLGEGALITGELFF. Together with reference TRBV7-2 and TRBJ2-2, the CDR3 gives the full variable domain: GAGVSQSPSNKVTEKGKDVELRCDPISGHTALYWYRQSLGQGLEFLIYFQGNSAPDKSGLPSDRFSAERTGGSVSTLTIQRTQQEDSAVYLCASSLGEGALITGELFFGEGSRLTVL.

The chain couples TRBV6-6 to TRBJ2-5; possible D gene TRBD1, 6 bases. This CDR3 is built from 15 residues. Per the germline V gene, CDR1 is MNHNY and CDR2 is SVGAGI (reference sequence). Trimming removed 0 bases from V and 5 bases from J, with 13 bases in between. In DNA, the CDR3 is TGTGCCAGCAGTTACTCTTTGCAGGGGCGGGAGACCCAGTACTTC. Protein: CASSYSLQGRETQYF.

The V gene is TRBV6-5, the J gene TRBJ2-7; D is uncertain. Germline CDR1 is MNHEY and CDR2 is SVGAGI. The germline V and J ends were trimmed by 0 bases and 2 bases, with 8 bases remaining between them. The CDR3 runs to 14 residues. In nucleotides, the CDR3 is TGTGCCAGCAGTTACTCTTCAGGTACCTACGAGCAGTACTTC. It specifies CASSYSSGTYEQYF.

The chain joins TRBV4-1 to TRBJ2-2, with a possible D match to TRBD1 (5 bases). Germline assignment: CDR1 MGHRA and CDR2 YSYEKL. The CDR3 runs 16 residues. The germline V and J ends were trimmed by 2 bases and 6 bases, with 16 bases remaining between them. The CDR3 loop reads CASSQSQGLVAGELFF. CDR3 sequence (DNA): TGCGCCAGCAGCCAAAGTCAGGGCCTAGTAGCCGGGGAGCTGTTTTTT.

The chain links TRBV7-2 to TRBJ1-5; a weak D match, TRBD1 (6 bases). Trimming removed 2 bases from V and 1 base from J, with 9 bases in between. Germline loops: CDR1 SGHTA, CDR2 FQGNSA. This CDR3 comprises 15 residues. The CDR3 DNA reads TGTGCCAGCAGCTTATATGGACAGAGCAATCAGCCCCAGCATTTT. This gives the protein CASSLYGQSNQPQHF.

V gene TRBV28 combines with J gene TRBJ2-2; 7 nucleotides align to TRBD1. Germline CDR1 is MDHEN and CDR2 is SYDVKM. J was trimmed by 2 bases and V by 10 bases; bases with no gene match: 7. This CDR3 comprises 14 residues. CDR3 sequence (DNA): TGTGCCACCATGGGGACAGACAACACCGGGGAGCTGTTTTTT. Translation: CATMGTDNTGELFF. Complete variable domain (other parts from reference TRBV28 and TRBJ2-2): DVKVTQSSRYLVKRTGEKVFLECVQDMDHENMFWYRQDPGLGLRLIYFSYDVKMKEKGDIPEGYSVSREKKERFSLILESASTNQTSMYLCATMGTDNTGELFFGEGSRLTVL.